Below are 30 T cell receptor beta chains sequenced from a single sample in a study of blood T cells in healthy people across ages (dated by TCRdb to between 2014 and 2017). The method was 5' RACE. Sequencing was performed on an Illumina HiSeq 2500. A second 7 to 11 cycle PCR used a sample-barcoded 5' primer and a J-beta primer mix. The public reads were run again by TCRdb, first through fastp at Q25 and then through MiXCR, and only productive beta chains were kept. Identical CDR3 proteins give one entry, which carries the most common genes and DNA. This sample holds 1.4 million to 1.5 million distinct CDR3 sequences; roughly 45% were observed only once. The biggest ten clones account for 7.9% of the sample. The specimen was blood. The receptor set was obtained from a woman under 30 in good health.

The rearrangement links TRBV20-1 to TRBJ2-3, with D tentatively TRBD2 (6 bases). Germline lookup yields CDR1 DFQATT and CDR2 SNEGSKA (reference sequence). V lost 1 base to trimming and J lost 3 bases, with 14 bases between them. The CDR3 is 15 amino acids. As DNA, the CDR3 is TGCAGTGCTAGAGGGTTCCGCGGGACGACAGATACGCAGTATTTT. It translates to CSARGFRGTTDTQYF.

In this sample, this clonotype turned up a few times. This CDR3 reads CASSRQGGQGSTDTQYF. The CDR3, as DNA: TGCGCCAGCAGCCGCCAAGGAGGACAGGGGTCCACAGATACGCAGTATTTT. The chain uses TRBV4-1 and TRBJ2-3; 9 bases agree with TRBD1. V shed 4 bases, J shed 2 bases, and the junction held 10 bases outside the gene matches. The germline V gene encodes CDR1 MGHRA and CDR2 YSYEKL. The CDR3 is 17 residues long.

The V call is TRBV10-3, the J call TRBJ2-7, with TRBD1 matching over 7 bases. CDR1 and CDR2 (germline): ENHRY, SYGVKD. This CDR3 contains 14 residues. The ends lost 3 bases at V and 1 base at J; junction bases unmatched: 3. The CDR3 sequence is CAISDGTVSYEQYF. DNA for the CDR3: TGTGCCATCAGTGATGGGACAGTGTCCTACGAGCAGTACTTC.

This chain joins TRBV5-1 and TRBJ2-6; TRBD2 might be the D (5 bases). Germline CDR1 is SGHRS and CDR2 is YFSETQ. The CDR3 extends over 19 amino acids. V gave up 4 bases and J gave up 1 base, with 21 bases separating them. CDR3 residues: CASSPHNPIRGSGANVLTF. CDR3 bases: TGCGCCAGCAGCCCGCATAATCCGATACGGGGTTCTGGGGCCAACGTCCTGACTTTC.

This clonotype was counted only a few times. The chain joins TRBV12-3 or TRBV12-4 to TRBJ2-6, with D unclear. This CDR3 contains 15 residues. V was cut by 5 bases and J by 2 bases, with 10 bases left in between. DNA for the CDR3: TGTGCCAGCAGTGTTACGGTCGCTGGGGCCAACGTCCTGACTTTC. Amino acid sequence: CASSVTVAGANVLTF.

To note about this clonotype: Mismatch with germline at one junction end may stem from a read error. This sequence joins TRBV7-2 and TRBJ1-1; possibly TRBD1 for D (6 bases). Germline V gene data show CDR1 as SGHTA and CDR2 as FQGNSA. The CDR3 length is 17 residues. The CDR3 DNA sequence: TGTGTCAGCAGCCACGCCCCCGGTGGGACATGGGACACTGAAGCTTTCTTT. This sequence encodes CVSSHAPGGTWDTEAFF.

The chain's CDR3 is CASRQVPGGYTF. CDR3 bases: TGTGCCAGCAGACAGGTTCCGGGTGGCTACACCTTC. The chain has TRBV27 and TRBJ1-2; TRBD1 is a possible D gene (5 bases). This CDR3 contains 12 residues. Germline V gene lookup returns CDR1 MNHEY and CDR2 SMNVEV (reference sequence). The ends were cut back, 6 bases at V and 7 bases at J, with 12 bases in the middle.

The sample holds a few counts of this clonotype. The rearrangement links TRBV4-2 to TRBJ1-5; a possible D gene is TRBD1 (6 bases). The V end was cut by 0 bases, the J end by 10 bases, with 10 bases between. Germline CDR1 is LGHNA and CDR2 is YNFKEQ. This CDR3 has 13 amino acids. As DNA, the CDR3 is TGTGCCAGCAGCCAAGAGCAGGGGCAACCCCAGCATTTT. This codes for CASSQEQGQPQHF.

The V gene is TRBV20-1, the J gene TRBJ1-5, with D perhaps matching TRBD1 (5 bases). CDR1 is DFQATT and CDR2 is SNEGSKA in the germline V gene (reference sequence). CDR3 length: 15 amino acids. V lost 0 bases and J 2 bases, leaving 11 bases between the germline ends. In DNA, the CDR3 is TGCAGTGCTAGAGATCGGGGCGGACGCAATCAGCCCCAGCATTTT. Its protein product is CSARDRGGRNQPQHF.

For this clonotype: At one end, the junction sequence differs from germline, possibly due to a read error. The rearrangement links TRBV10-2 to TRBJ2-5, with unresolved D. The CDR3 runs 9 residues. Germline assignment: CDR1 WSHSY and CDR2 SAAADI. CDR3 amino acids: CAAGETLYF. The CDR3 DNA reads as TGCGCCGCAGGAGAGACCCTGTACTTC.

The gene calls are TRBV29-1 and TRBJ2-2; TRBD2 matches at 8 bases. CDR3 size: 16 residues. The V and J ends lost 2 bases and 4 bases, in that order; junction bases with no gene match: 9. Germline CDR1 reads SQVTM; CDR2 reads ANQGSEA. CDR3 bases: TGCAGCGTTGAACACCCAGCGGGGGTGGGCACCGGGGAGCTGTTTTTT. Translated, it gives CSVEHPAGVGTGELFF.

This clonotype showed up just once. The chain employs TRBV12-3 or TRBV12-4 and TRBJ1-2; D unresolved. The length of the CDR3 is 13 residues. Trimming took 6 bases from V and 4 from J, leaving 12 bases between them. CDR3 in DNA: TGTGCCAGCAGCAAGTCCGAGGCCTATGGCTACACCTTC. Translated: CASSKSEAYGYTF.

This clonotype was found a few times. The chain combines TRBV4-1 with TRBJ1-2; maybe TRBD1 (5 bases). Trimming took 0 bases from V and 8 from J, leaving 25 bases between them. The CDR3 loop spans 18 amino acids. Germline CDR1 MGHRA, CDR2 YSYEKL. CDR3 sequence: CASSQEGSPGRSFQGYTF. The CDR3 region has the DNA TGCGCCAGCAGCCAAGAGGGATCCCCGGGACGGTCCTTCCAAGGCTACACCTTC.

With regard to this clonotype: This may be a read error, as it is one base from a much larger clone. The chain has TRBV21-1 and TRBJ2-3; the D call of TRBD2 is as the table states it, not checked on the DNA. TRBV21-1 is annotated as a pseudogene. The CDR3 runs 18 residues. The DNA of the CDR3 is TGTGCCAGCAGCAAAGACGGGGGGAGGGGGTTGCATAGAGATACGCAGTATTTT. Its translation is CASSKDGGRGLHRDTQYF.

With regard to this clonotype: With a much larger clone just one base away, this may be a read error. V and J are TRBV28 and TRBJ2-3; D gene unclear. V gave up 5 bases and J gave up 4 bases, with 4 bases separating them. The CDR3 runs 11 residues. CDR1 and CDR2 (germline): MDHEN, SYDVKM. The CDR3 region has the DNA TGTGCCAGCAGTATTTCAGATACGCAGTATTTT. It translates to CASSISDTQYF.

The chain recombines TRBV5-5 with TRBJ2-5; D might be TRBD1 (7 bases). CDR3 length equals 17 residues. V dropped 0 bases and J dropped 2 bases, with 17 bases sitting between them. Germline CDR1 reads SGHKS; CDR2 reads YYEKEE (reference sequence). The CDR3 reads CASSLAIADRTQETQYF. CDR3 coding DNA: TGTGCCAGCAGCTTGGCTATAGCGGACAGGACTCAAGAGACCCAGTACTTC.

The CDR3 protein is CAWSRQGGTEAFF. Written as DNA, the CDR3 is TGTGCCTGGAGTCGACAGGGTGGCACTGAAGCTTTCTTT. This chain links TRBV30 with TRBJ1-1; TRBD1 agrees at 7 bases. The CDR3 has 13 amino acids. With 2 bases clipped from V and 4 bases from J, the junction kept 4 bases outside the gene matches. Germline-derived CDR1 and CDR2 are GTSNPN and SVGIG (reference sequence). Together with reference TRBV30 and TRBJ1-1, the CDR3 gives the full variable domain: SQTIHQWPATLVQPVGSPLSLECTVEGTSNPNLYWYRQAAGRGLQLLFYSVGIGQISSEVPQNLSASRPQDRQFILSSKKLLLSDSGFYLCAWSRQGGTEAFFGQGTRLTVV.

The chain links TRBV9 to TRBJ2-5; no reliable D call. Germline CDR1 is SGDLS and CDR2 is YYNGEE. V gave up 4 bases and J gave up 1 base, with 11 bases separating them. CDR3 length: 14 amino acids. This CDR3 reads CASSPPTPQETQYF. The CDR3, as DNA: TGTGCCAGCAGCCCACCGACACCCCAAGAGACCCAGTACTTC.

This chain connects TRBV15 to TRBJ2-7; D not resolved. The DNA end lines up better with TRBJ2-4; the J call may be wrong. Germline V gene lookup returns CDR1 LNHNV and CDR2 YYDKDF (reference sequence). The CDR3 sequence is 12 residues long. Here the CDR3 reads CATSRDADIQYF. For the CDR3, the DNA is TGTGCCACCAGCAGAGATGCCGACATTCAGTACTTC.

The J gene is TRBJ2-1, the V gene TRBV11-2; 14 bases are a match to TRBD2. The CDR3 contains 15 residues. CDR1 and CDR2 from the germline V gene are SGHAT and FQNNGV. V gave up 3 bases and J gave up 10 bases; unmatched junction bases: 5. The CDR3: CASSFGLAGGEEQFF. The DNA for the CDR3 is TGTGCCAGCAGCTTCGGACTAGCGGGGGGTGAGGAGCAGTTCTTC. Drawing the rest from reference TRBV11-2 and TRBJ2-1, the complete variable domain is EAGVAQSPRYKIIEKRQSVAFWCNPISGHATLYWYQQILGQGPKLLIQFQNNGVVDDSQLPKDRFSAERLKGVDSTLKIQPAKLEDSAVYLCASSFGLAGGEEQFFGPGTRLTVL.

This clonotype was counted between two and nine times. The chain has TRBV9 and TRBJ2-6; D remains ambiguous. The CDR3 totals 15 residues. CDR1 is SGDLS, CDR2 YYNGEE, per germline. Trimming left V 1 base short and J 0 bases short, with 5 bases between. CDR3 loop: CASSVWHSGANVLTF. In DNA, the CDR3 is TGTGCCAGCAGCGTATGGCACTCTGGGGCCAACGTCCTGACTTTC.

The chain is built from TRBV18 and TRBJ1-5; D unresolved. Germline CDR1 reads KGHSH; CDR2 reads LQKENI. The CDR3 runs to 13 residues. V was trimmed by 6 bases and J by 7 bases, leaving 13 bases between them. Here the CDR3 reads CASSQGREQPQHF. The DNA of the CDR3 is TGTGCCAGCTCGCAAGGAAGGGAGCAGCCCCAGCATTTT.

V is TRBV9 and J is TRBJ2-2; 7 nucleotides match TRBD2. V was pared by 6 bases and J by 7 bases, with 3 bases of the junction left unmatched. This CDR3 is 12 amino acids long. Germline V lookup: CDR1 SGDLS, CDR2 YYNGEE. The CDR3 bases are TGTGCCAGCAATTCGGGAGGCGGGGAGCTGTTTTTT. Translated: CASNSGGGELFF.

This clonotype was seen only a few times. The chain links TRBV9 to TRBJ2-7; tentative D call: TRBD1 (5 bases). The CDR3 sequence is 15 residues long. Germline CDR1 and CDR2: SGDLS and YYNGEE. V gave up 3 bases and J gave up 3 bases, with 16 bases separating them. CDR3 in amino acids: CASSEGSGPLYEQYF. The CDR3 DNA sequence: TGTGCCAGCAGCGAGGGGTCTGGGCCTCTCTACGAGCAGTACTTC. Together with reference TRBV9 and TRBJ2-7, the CDR3 gives the full variable domain: DSGVTQTPKHLITATGQRVTLRCSPRSGDLSVYWYQQSLDQGLQFLIQYYNGEERAKGNILERFSAQQFPDLHSELNLSSLELGDSALYFCASSEGSGPLYEQYFGPGTRLTVT.

The rearrangement links TRBV7-3 to TRBJ2-1; D call uncertain. The CDR3 is 17 residues long. V was cut by 5 bases and J by 0 bases, with 17 bases left in between. The germline gives CDR1 SGHTA, CDR2 FQGTGA. DNA for the CDR3: TGTGCCAGCAGCCCCTCTGGCAGGACCACCTCCTACAATGAGCAGTTCTTC. Translating it yields CASSPSGRTTSYNEQFF.

The table lists this clonotype with a few counts. J is TRBJ2-1 and V is TRBV4-2, with D perhaps assigned TRBD1 or TRBD2 (5 bases each). The CDR3 spans 15 residues. Trimming cost V 3 bases and J 7 bases, with 16 bases left between them. Germline V gene lookup returns CDR1 LGHNA and CDR2 YNFKEQ. The CDR3 sequence is CASSQGLETGNEQFF. CDR3 nucleotides: TGTGCCAGCAGCCAGGGGCTAGAAACGGGGAATGAGCAGTTCTTC.

This clonotype has just a few counts. The chain combines TRBV6-5 with TRBJ2-7, with 7 bases matching TRBD1. This CDR3 is 17 amino acids long. With 0 bases clipped from V and 2 bases from J, the junction kept 10 bases outside the gene matches. The V gene's germline CDR1 is MNHEY and CDR2 SVGAGI. This CDR3 is CASSYSDDRALPYEQYF. In DNA, the CDR3 is TGTGCCAGCAGTTACTCCGACGACAGGGCCCTACCCTACGAGCAGTACTTC.

The genes are TRBV18 and TRBJ2-1; 9 bases are a match to TRBD2. CDR1 is KGHSH, CDR2 LQKENI, per germline. V was clipped by 2 bases and J by 5 bases; unmatched bases: 7. The CDR3 has 16 residues. CDR3 nucleotides: TGTGCCAGCTCACCAAGGCGGGAGGGGATTAACAATGAGCAGTTCTTC. It encodes CASSPRREGINNEQFF.

This rearrangement joins TRBV27 to TRBJ1-5; D is ambiguous. Trimming stripped 0 bases from V and 4 bases from J, with 10 bases between. This CDR3 is built from 15 residues. Germline V gene sequence: CDR1 MNHEY, CDR2 SMNVEV (reference sequence). The CDR3 here is CASSLSAGENQPQHF. The DNA of the CDR3 is TGTGCCAGCAGTTTATCGGCGGGCGAGAATCAGCCCCAGCATTTT.

The chain uses TRBV29-1 and TRBJ1-2, with D perhaps matching TRBD1 (6 bases). The germline V gene has CDR1 SQVTM and CDR2 ANQGSEA. V was cut by 6 bases and J by 8 bases, with 13 bases left in between. This CDR3 is built from 11 residues. The CDR3 nucleotides are TGCAGCGTACAGGGACCAAGAGGCTACACCTTC. Protein product: CSVQGPRGYTF. Variable domain in full (rest from reference TRBV29-1 and TRBJ1-2): SAVISQKPSRDICQRGTSLTIQCQVDSQVTMMFWYRQQPGQSLTLIATANQGSEATYESGFVIDKFPISRPNLTFSTLTVSNMSPEDSSIYLCSVQGPRGYTFGSGTRLTVV.